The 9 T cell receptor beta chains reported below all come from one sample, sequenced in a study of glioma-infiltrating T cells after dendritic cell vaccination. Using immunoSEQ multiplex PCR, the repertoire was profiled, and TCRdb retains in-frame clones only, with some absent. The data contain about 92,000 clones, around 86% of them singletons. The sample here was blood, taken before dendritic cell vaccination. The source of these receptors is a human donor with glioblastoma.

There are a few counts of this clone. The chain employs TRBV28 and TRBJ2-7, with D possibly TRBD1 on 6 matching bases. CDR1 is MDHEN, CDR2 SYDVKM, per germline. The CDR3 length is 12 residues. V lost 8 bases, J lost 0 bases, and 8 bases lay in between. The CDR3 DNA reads TGTGCCAGCCTGGACAGCTCCTACGAGCAGTACTTC. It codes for CASLDSSYEQYF. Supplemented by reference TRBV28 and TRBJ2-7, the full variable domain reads DVKVTQSSRYLVKRTGEKVFLECVQDMDHENMFWYRQDPGLGLRLIYFSYDVKMKEKGDIPEGYSVSREKKERFSLILESASTNQTSMYLCASLDSSYEQYFGPGTRLTVT.

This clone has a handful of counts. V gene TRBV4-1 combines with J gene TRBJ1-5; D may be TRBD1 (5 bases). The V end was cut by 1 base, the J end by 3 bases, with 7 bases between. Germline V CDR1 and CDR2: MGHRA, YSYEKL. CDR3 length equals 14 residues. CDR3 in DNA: TGCGCCAGCAGCCAAGGACAGTACAATCAGCCCCAGCATTTT. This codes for CASSQGQYNQPQHF.

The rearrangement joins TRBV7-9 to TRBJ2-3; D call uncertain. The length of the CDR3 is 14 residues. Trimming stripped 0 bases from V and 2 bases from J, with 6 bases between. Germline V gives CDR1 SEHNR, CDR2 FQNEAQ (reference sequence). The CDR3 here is CASSLAAHTDTQYF. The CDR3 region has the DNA TGTGCCAGCAGCTTAGCGGCCCACACAGATACGCAGTATTTT. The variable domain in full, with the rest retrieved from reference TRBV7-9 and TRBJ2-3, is DTGVSQNPRHKITKRGQNVTFRCDPISEHNRLYWYRQTLGQGPEFLTYFQNEAQLEKSRLLSDRFSAERPKGSFSTLEIQRTEQGDSAMYLCASSLAAHTDTQYFGPGTRLTVL.

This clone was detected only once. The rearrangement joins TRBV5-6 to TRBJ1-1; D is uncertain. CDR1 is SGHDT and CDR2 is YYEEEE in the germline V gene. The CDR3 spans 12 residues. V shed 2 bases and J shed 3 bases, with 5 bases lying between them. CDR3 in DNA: TGTGCCAGCAGCTTTGCGTACACTGAAGCTTTCTTT. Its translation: CASSFAYTEAFF.

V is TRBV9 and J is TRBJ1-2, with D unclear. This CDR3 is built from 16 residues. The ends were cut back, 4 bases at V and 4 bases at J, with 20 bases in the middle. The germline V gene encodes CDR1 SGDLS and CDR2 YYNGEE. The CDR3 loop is CASSPFQTLFAYGYTF. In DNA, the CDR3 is TGTGCCAGCAGCCCCTTCCAGACATTGTTTGCCTATGGCTACACCTTC.

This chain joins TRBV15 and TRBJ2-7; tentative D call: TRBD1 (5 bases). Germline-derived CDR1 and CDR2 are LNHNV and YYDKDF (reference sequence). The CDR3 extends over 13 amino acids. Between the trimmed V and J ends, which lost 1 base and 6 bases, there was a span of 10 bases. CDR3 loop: CATSRVTGSEQYF. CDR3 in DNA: TGTGCCACCAGCAGAGTTACAGGAAGCGAGCAGTACTTC.

The CDR3 DNA sequence: TGTGCCAGCAGACCCTGGACAGGTTGGCTTTATGGAGCTTTCTTT. This sequence encodes CASRPWTGWLYGAFF. This chain uses TRBV27 with TRBJ1-1; 7 bases are a match to TRBD1. The CDR3 loop spans 15 amino acids. Germline V gene lookup returns CDR1 MNHEY and CDR2 SMNVEV (reference sequence). Trimming removed 6 bases from V and 10 bases from J; junction bases left unmatched: 17.

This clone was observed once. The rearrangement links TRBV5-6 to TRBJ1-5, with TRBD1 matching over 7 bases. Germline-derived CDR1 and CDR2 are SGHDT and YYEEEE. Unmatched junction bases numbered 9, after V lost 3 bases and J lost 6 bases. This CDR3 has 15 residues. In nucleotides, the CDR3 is TGTGCCAGCAGCTCGGGTGGAGGGGGCGGTCAGCCCCAGCATTTT. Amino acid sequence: CASSSGGGGGQPQHF.

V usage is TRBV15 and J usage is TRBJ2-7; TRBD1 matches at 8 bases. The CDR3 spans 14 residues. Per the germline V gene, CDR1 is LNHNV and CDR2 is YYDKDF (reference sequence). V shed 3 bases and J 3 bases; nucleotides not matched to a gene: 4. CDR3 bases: TGTGCCACCAGCAGCGAAGGACAGGGCTACGAGCAGTACTTC. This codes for CATSSEGQGYEQYF.